The 10 T cell receptor beta chains in this list originate from one sample, sequenced in a study of CD8 T cells in ankylosing spondylitis. Study-wide results and limits: Blood of patients with ankylosing spondylitis appeared to be characterized by a TCR beta motif of eight highly homologous variants.

TCRdb fed the 5' RACE reads into MiXCR, producing one record per CDR3 protein. This sample yields 750,000 to 850,000 distinct CDR3 sequences, of which about 10% are seen a single time; about 0.5% belongs to the top ten. No antigen has been assigned to these receptors. Sequencing was performed on blood, either unsorted or a sorted T cell fraction (not recorded which). These receptors were obtained from a male donor with ankylosing spondylitis.

This clonotype was counted a few times. This chain connects TRBV28 to TRBJ2-7; D not certain. Germline V CDR1 and CDR2: MDHEN, SYDVKM. Trimming left V 3 bases short and J 2 bases short, with 11 bases between. The CDR3 spans 14 residues. In DNA, the CDR3 is TGTGCCAGCAGTTTCACCGGGCCCACCTACGAGCAGTACTTC. Translated: CASSFTGPTYEQYF.

The chain recombines TRBV20-1 with TRBJ2-1, with 7 bases aligning to TRBD2. The CDR3 is 15 residues long. CDR1 and CDR2 from the germline V gene are DFQATT and SNEGSKA (reference sequence). V lost 0 bases and J lost 3; bases outside the gene matches: 5. The CDR3 nucleotides read TGCAGTGCTAGAGATTCTTGGACTAGCTACAATGAGCAGTTCTTC. Translated, it gives CSARDSWTSYNEQFF.

This clonotype was picked up many times. The rearrangement uses TRBV5-1 and TRBJ2-2; D is ambiguous. The V end lost 0 bases, the J end lost 0 bases, and 9 bases lay between the germline ends. The CDR3 is made up of 16 amino acids. CDR1 and CDR2 (germline): SGHRS, YFSETQ. The CDR3 region has the DNA TGCGCCAGCAGCTTGGTAGTGCTCCCGAACACCGGGGAGCTGTTTTTT. Translated: CASSLVVLPNTGELFF.

The chain carries TRBV19 and TRBJ1-5; D not resolved. V lost 2 bases and J 9 bases, leaving 14 bases between the germline ends. Germline CDR1 reads LNHDA; CDR2 reads SQIVND (reference sequence). The CDR3 has 14 amino acids. In DNA form, the CDR3 reads TGTGCCAGTAGTATACCGGGCCCCCTTACGCCCCAGCATTTT. This sequence encodes CASSIPGPLTPQHF. Drawing the rest from reference TRBV19 and TRBJ1-5, the complete variable domain is DGGITQSPKYLFRKEGQNVTLSCEQNLNHDAMYWYRQDPGQGLRLIYYSQIVNDFQKGDIAEGYSVSREKKESFPLTVTSAQKNPTAFYLCASSIPGPLTPQHFGDGTRLSIL.

The chain couples TRBV5-1 to TRBJ2-5; D is perhaps TRBD1 (6 bases). With 3 bases removed from V and 5 bases from J, the gap between germline ends came to 11 bases. Germline values: CDR1 SGHRS, CDR2 YFSETQ. CDR3 length: 13 residues. Here the CDR3 DNA reads TGCGCCAGCAGCTCCGACAGGATGGAGACCCAGTACTTC. Its protein is CASSSDRMETQYF.

This chain connects TRBV7-9 to TRBJ2-7; TRBD1 aligns across 10 bases. Unmatched junction bases numbered 8, after V lost 5 bases and J lost 7 bases. Germline CDR1 and CDR2: SEHNR and FQNEAQ (reference sequence). The CDR3 is 14 residues long. As DNA, the CDR3 is TGTGCCAGCAGCGCTCGACAGGGGGCGAGGGAGCAGTACTTC. It yields the protein CASSARQGAREQYF. Complete variable domain (other parts from reference TRBV7-9 and TRBJ2-7): DTGVSQNPRHKITKRGQNVTFRCDPISEHNRLYWYRQTLGQGPEFLTYFQNEAQLEKSRLLSDRFSAERPKGSFSTLEIQRTEQGDSAMYLCASSARQGAREQYFGPGTRLTVT.

The chain uses TRBV7-9 and TRBJ2-5; 9 positions agree with TRBD1. The V gene's germline CDR1 is SEHNR and CDR2 FQNEAQ (reference sequence). There are 16 residues in the CDR3. Unmatched junction bases numbered 5, after V lost 0 bases and J lost 3 bases. The CDR3 bases are TGTGCCAGCAGCTTAGCGCTAGGACAGGGGAAAGAGACCCAGTACTTC. Encoded protein: CASSLALGQGKETQYF.

This clonotype was found a few times. CDR3 DNA: TGTGCCAGCAGCGTAGGAGGGACACAGTACGAGCAGTACTTC. Amino acid sequence: CASSVGGTQYEQYF. The chain employs TRBV9 and TRBJ2-7; TRBD1 is a possible D gene (6 bases). Germline-derived CDR1 and CDR2 are SGDLS and YYNGEE. V dropped 0 bases and J dropped 4 bases, with 11 bases sitting between them. This CDR3 spans 14 amino acids.

CDR3 in amino acids: CASSSGRVQETQYF. In DNA form, the CDR3 reads TGTGCCAGCAGCTCCGGTCGTGTTCAAGAGACCCAGTACTTC. The V call is TRBV7-9, the J call TRBJ2-5; D gene ambiguous. Germline V lookup: CDR1 SEHNR, CDR2 FQNEAQ (reference sequence). Trimming pared 4 bases from V and 2 bases from J, leaving 11 bases between. This CDR3 comprises 14 residues. Variable domain in full (rest from reference TRBV7-9 and TRBJ2-5): DTGVSQNPRHKITKRGQNVTFRCDPISEHNRLYWYRQTLGQGPEFLTYFQNEAQLEKSRLLSDRFSAERPKGSFSTLEIQRTEQGDSAMYLCASSSGRVQETQYFGPGTRLLVL.

The rearrangement links TRBV20-1 to TRBJ2-7; D uncertain. The V end was cut by 0 bases, the J end by 0 bases, with 12 bases between. Germline CDR1 reads DFQATT; CDR2 reads SNEGSKA (reference sequence). The CDR3 sequence is 15 residues long. Here the CDR3 DNA reads TGCAGTGCTAGAGATATGCGAGCTAGCTCCTACGAGCAGTACTTC. Translating it yields CSARDMRASSYEQYF.